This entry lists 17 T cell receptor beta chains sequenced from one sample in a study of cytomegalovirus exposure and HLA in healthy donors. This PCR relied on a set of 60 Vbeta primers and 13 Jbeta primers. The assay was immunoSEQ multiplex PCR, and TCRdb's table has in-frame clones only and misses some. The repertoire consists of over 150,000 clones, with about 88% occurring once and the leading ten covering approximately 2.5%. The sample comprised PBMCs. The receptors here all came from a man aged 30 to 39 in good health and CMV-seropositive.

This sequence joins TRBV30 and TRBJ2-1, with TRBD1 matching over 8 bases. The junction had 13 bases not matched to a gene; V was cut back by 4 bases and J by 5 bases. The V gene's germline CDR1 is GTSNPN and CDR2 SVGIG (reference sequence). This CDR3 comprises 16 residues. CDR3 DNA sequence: TGTGCCTGGACCCCGACCGGGACAGGTAAAAACAATGAGCAGTTCTTC. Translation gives CAWTPTGTGKNNEQFF.

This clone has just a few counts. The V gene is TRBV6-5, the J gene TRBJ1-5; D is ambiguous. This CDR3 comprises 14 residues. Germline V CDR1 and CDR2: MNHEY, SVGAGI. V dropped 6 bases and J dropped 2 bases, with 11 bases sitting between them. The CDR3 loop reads CASRTRTGNQPQHF. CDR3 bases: TGTGCCAGCAGAACACGTACAGGCAATCAGCCCCAGCATTTT.

The CDR3 sequence is CASSVTSGGHYEQYV. The CDR3 coding sequence is TGTGCCAGCAGCGTGACTAGCGGGGGGCACTACGAGCAGTACGTC. V is TRBV11-2 and J is TRBJ2-7; 13 bases map to TRBD2. The V and J ends lost 5 bases and 3 bases, in that order; junction bases with no gene match: 4. This CDR3 spans 15 amino acids. Germline CDR1 reads SGHAT; CDR2 reads FQNNGV.

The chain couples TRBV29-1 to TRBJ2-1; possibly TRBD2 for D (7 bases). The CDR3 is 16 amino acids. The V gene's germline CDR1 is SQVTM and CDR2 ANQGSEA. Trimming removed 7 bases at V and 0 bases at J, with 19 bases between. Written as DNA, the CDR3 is TGCAGCGCCGCCGGGGGGCGGACTAGCTCCTACAATGAGCAGTTCTTC. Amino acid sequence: CSAAGGRTSSYNEQFF.

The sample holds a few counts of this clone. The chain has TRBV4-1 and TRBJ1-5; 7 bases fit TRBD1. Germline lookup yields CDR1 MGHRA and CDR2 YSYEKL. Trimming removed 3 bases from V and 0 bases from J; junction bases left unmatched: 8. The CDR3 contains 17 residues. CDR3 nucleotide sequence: TGCGCCAGCAGCCAGTCAGACAGGGAGGATAGCAATCAGCCCCAGCATTTT. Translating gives CASSQSDREDSNQPQHF.

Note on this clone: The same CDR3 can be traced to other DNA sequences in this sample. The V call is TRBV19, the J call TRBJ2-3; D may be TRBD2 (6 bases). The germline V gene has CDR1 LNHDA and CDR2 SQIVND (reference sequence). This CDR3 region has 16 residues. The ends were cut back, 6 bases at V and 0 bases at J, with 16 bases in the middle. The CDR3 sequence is CASREGSISSTDTQYF. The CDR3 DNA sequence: TGTGCCAGTAGGGAGGGGAGCATATCAAGCACAGATACGCAGTATTTT.

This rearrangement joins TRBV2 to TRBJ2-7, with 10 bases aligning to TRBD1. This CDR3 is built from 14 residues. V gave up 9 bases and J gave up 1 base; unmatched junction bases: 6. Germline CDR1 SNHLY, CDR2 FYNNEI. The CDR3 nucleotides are TGTGCCAGTCTCCGGGACAGGGGATCCTACGAGCAGTACTTC. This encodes CASLRDRGSYEQYF.

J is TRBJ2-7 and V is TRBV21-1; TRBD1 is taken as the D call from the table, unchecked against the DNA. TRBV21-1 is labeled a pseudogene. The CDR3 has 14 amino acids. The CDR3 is CASSLQCISYEQYF. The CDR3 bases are TGTGCCAGCAGTCTTCAGTGTATCTCCTACGAGCAGTACTTC.

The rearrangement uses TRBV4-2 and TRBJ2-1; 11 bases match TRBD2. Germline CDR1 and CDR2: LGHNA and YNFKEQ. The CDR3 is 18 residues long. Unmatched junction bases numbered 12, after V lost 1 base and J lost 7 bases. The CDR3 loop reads CASSQAKLAGGRGNEQFF. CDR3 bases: TGTGCCAGCAGCCAAGCCAAGTTAGCGGGAGGGCGGGGGAATGAGCAGTTCTTC.

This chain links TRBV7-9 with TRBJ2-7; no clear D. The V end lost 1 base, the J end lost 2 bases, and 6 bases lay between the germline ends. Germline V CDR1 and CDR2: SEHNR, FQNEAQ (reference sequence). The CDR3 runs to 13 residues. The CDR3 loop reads CASSLDRTYEQYV. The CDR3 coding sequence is TGTGCCAGCAGCTTAGACAGAACCTACGAGCAGTACGTC.

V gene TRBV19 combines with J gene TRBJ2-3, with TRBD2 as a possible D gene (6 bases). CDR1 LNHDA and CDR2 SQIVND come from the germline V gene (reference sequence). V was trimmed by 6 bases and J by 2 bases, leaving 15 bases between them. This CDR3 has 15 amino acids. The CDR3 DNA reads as TGTGCCAGTAGGAGTGCGCGGGGTAACACAGATACGCAGTATTTT. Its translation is CASRSARGNTDTQYF.

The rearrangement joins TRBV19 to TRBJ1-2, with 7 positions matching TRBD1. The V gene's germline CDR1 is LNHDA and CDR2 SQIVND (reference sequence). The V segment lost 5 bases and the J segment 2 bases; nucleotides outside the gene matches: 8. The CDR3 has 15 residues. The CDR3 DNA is TGTGCCAGTAGTGTTTCCGGGACAGACAACTATGGCTACACCTTC. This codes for CASSVSGTDNYGYTF.

For the CDR3, the DNA is TGTGCCACCAGCATAGAAAGGCAGGGGGCAGAGACCCAGTACTTC. Protein sequence: CATSIERQGAETQYF. This rearrangement joins TRBV15 to TRBJ2-5, with 8 bases fitting TRBD1. The V gene's germline CDR1 is LNHNV and CDR2 YYDKDF (reference sequence). V lost 4 bases and J lost 4; bases outside the gene matches: 8. The CDR3 covers 15 residues.

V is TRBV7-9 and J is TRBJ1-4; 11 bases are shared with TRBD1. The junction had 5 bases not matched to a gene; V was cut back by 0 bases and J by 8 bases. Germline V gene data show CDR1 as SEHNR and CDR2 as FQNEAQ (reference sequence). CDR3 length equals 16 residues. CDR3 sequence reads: CASSLASGTGGEKLFF. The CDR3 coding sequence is TGTGCCAGCAGCTTAGCGAGCGGGACAGGGGGAGAAAAACTGTTTTTT.

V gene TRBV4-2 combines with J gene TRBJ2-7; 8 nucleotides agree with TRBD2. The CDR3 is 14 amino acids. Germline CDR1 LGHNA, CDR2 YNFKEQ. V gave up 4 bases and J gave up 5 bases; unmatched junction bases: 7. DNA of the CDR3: TGTGCCAGCAGCCTTACCGGGGGGGAGGACGAGCAGTACTTC. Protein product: CASSLTGGEDEQYF.

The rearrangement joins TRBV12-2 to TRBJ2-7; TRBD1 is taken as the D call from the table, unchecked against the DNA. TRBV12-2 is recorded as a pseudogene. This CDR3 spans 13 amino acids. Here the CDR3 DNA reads TGTGCAAGTCGCCCCCTGGGGCGGTACGAGCAGTACTTC. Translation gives CASRPLGRYEQYF.

CDR3 residues: CASSVQGRGTNEKLFF. DNA of the CDR3: TGTGCCAGCAGCGTCCAGGGTAGGGGCACTAATGAAAAACTGTTTTTT. This chain links TRBV7-2 with TRBJ1-4; TRBD1 is a possible D gene (5 bases). Germline CDR1 is SGHTA and CDR2 is FQGNSA. CDR3 length equals 16 residues. Trimming cost V 5 bases and J 2 bases, with 15 bases left between them.